This TCR beta chain was captured by sequencing in a study of blood T cells in healthy people across ages. General study findings and limits: Getting older went along with TCR beta diversity per million T cells dropping roughly linearly. The study found TCR beta diversity correlated strongly with naive T cell percentage.

V was pared by 6 bases and J by 4 bases, with 16 bases between. There are 13 residues in the CDR3. The V gene's germline CDR1 is SQVTM and CDR2 ANQGSEA. In its sample, this clonotype was seen a few times. Its antigen is as yet unknown. Each sample used at least 6 million PBMCs. A second PCR, run for roughly 7 to 11 cycles, used a sample-barcoded 5' primer plus a J-beta primer mix. A single record per CDR3 protein comes from TCRdb applying MiXCR to the 5' RACE reads. The repertoire includes almost 800,000 distinct CDR3 sequences, 55% to 70% of them detected once, and about 20% sits in the top ten. V and J are TRBV29-1 and TRBJ2-7, with D possibly matching TRBD1 (6 bases). Sequenced material: blood. This clonotype was sampled from a man younger than 45 in good health. This chain's CDR3 is CSVATTGPYEQYF. The DNA of the CDR3 is TGCAGCGTCGCCACTACAGGGCCATACGAGCAGTACTTC.